The following is a T cell receptor beta chain sequence with its context. TCRdb's copy holds only in-frame clones and misses some; the assay was immunoSEQ multiplex PCR. The repertoire includes 75,000 to 80,000 clones, around 86% of them detected once, and under 6.5% sits in the top ten. This sample stems from a study of OX40 agonist ivuxolimab in advanced cancers. This TCR was recovered from an adult with an advanced solid tumor such as melanoma, head and neck, liver or kidney cancer. Sequences were derived from CD4+ or CD8+ T cells sorted from blood, sampled in a trial of the OX40 agonist ivuxolimab.

This chain's CDR3 is CASSEPSGGGTDTQYF. CDR3 in DNA: TGCGCCAGCAGTGAACCTTCAGGGGGCGGCACAGATACGCAGTATTTT. The J gene is TRBJ2-3, the V gene TRBV10-1; 8 nucleotides line up with TRBD1. Germline V lookup: CDR1 WNHNN, CDR2 SYGVQD (reference sequence). This CDR3 is built from 16 residues. The V gene end was trimmed by 3 bases and the J gene end by 1 base; junction bases not matched to a gene: 6.